This TCR beta chain was obtained from a study of cytomegalovirus exposure and HLA in healthy donors (dated by TCRdb to between 2016 and 2019). Study-wide context: In an earlier analysis of some 550 of the donors, approximately 260 Gb of sequence data and 117 million unique TCR beta sequences from some 170 million T cells were reported. To predict cytomegalovirus infection status, the study brought together high-throughput TCR immunosequencing, statistical association of individual TCRs with disease status, and machine learning. The study was designed to test whether signatures of past pathogen exposure could be identified by cataloging public T cell receptors. Genome-wide SNP genotypes for about 65% of the 666 donors were used in a later genetic analysis, which treated that subset as a discovery cohort. To decide whether each TCR beta V gene segment behaved as functional or pseudogenic, an earlier analysis of fewer than 750 of the donors relied on high-throughput TCR beta sequencing. Four or five DR-DQ haplotypes were handled as single units for association and clustering because linkage in the cohort was strong. Typing coverage differed by locus: A, B, C, DRB1 and DQB1 were typed in about 620-630 donors, DQA1 in about 500, DPA1 in 600 to 610, and DPB1 in about 450. A separate validation cohort of roughly 130 different subjects was used in addition to the 666-subject first cohort. Roughly 300 gigabases of sequencing data and 91 million or so unique TCR sequences made up an early release that covered several hundred HLA-typed donors. Rather than using new phenotypic data, the later analysis identified candidate immune exposures from TCR beta sequences and from how often those sequences occurred across donors. In a later analysis, previously published TCR beta repertoires from 666 donors were re-analyzed and high-resolution HLA genotyping was added so that TCR occurrence patterns could be studied. Class I and class II HLA loci were covered by the typing at four-digit resolution. The genetic ancestry cluster associated with self-reported Caucasian donors included about four fifths of the 300 to 450 genotyped donors. The study profiled the T cell repertoires of under 850 subjects by immunosequencing and related them to cytomegalovirus serostatus. Among 398 genotyped donors of the cohort, an average of roughly 240,000 unique TCR beta nucleotide sequences were sequenced per donor, roughly 18% of them non-productive. Donor age, sex, ethnicity and CMV serostatus were compiled alongside the repertoire data. All discovery cohort repertoires had been generated using a single sequencing platform.

Libraries were constructed by the immunoSEQ multiplex PCR assay. For the multiplex PCR, a mixture combining 60 forward primers for TCR Vbeta segments and 13 reverse primers for TCR Jbeta segments was used. The CDR3 region of rearranged TCR beta genes was amplified from genomic DNA with a multiplex PCR assay. The Illumina HiSeq System was used to sequence the amplified TCR beta libraries as 87-base-pair reads. In the authors' own workflow: A later analysis tallied 70 million to 100 million unique TCR beta chains across the 650 to 750 repertoires, and approximately 11 million of those chains were shared by two or more donors. A nearest-neighbor algorithm error-corrected the raw reads and collapsed the reads into unique sequences, merging closely related sequences to remove PCR and sequencing errors. To assign V, D and J gene segments, CDR3 sequences were aligned to IMGT reference sequences. For a sequence to be retained, a match of at least six nucleotides to both a V gene segment and a J gene segment was required. A rearrangement counted as productive if the CDR3 had no stop codons and remained in frame with V and J, and every other rearrangement counted as non-productive. CDR3 was defined by IMGT convention, running from the second conserved V-encoded cysteine to the conserved J-encoded phenylalanine. The earlier analysis of about 570 of the donors excluded any sequence lacking an unambiguous match to a single V gene segment. In an earlier analysis of 587 of the donors, V segments were called functional above 56.7% productive rearrangements and were called segregating when the between-donor standard deviation exceeded 5%. A statistical classification framework was developed to diagnose cytomegalovirus status using the catalog of TCR beta chain sequences. A later analysis assigned V and J genes by comparing TCR nucleotide sequences with IMGT/GENE-DB human TR gene sequences. A later analysis assigned CDR3 sequences and most-parsimonious VDJ recombination scenarios with the TCRdist pipeline. A later analysis defined each TCR beta chain by its CDR3 amino acid sequence plus V-gene family, and excluded reads lacking a unique V-gene family. A later analysis removed 592 highly shared, low-generation-probability nucleotide sequences to deal with suspected cross-contamination and a sequencing artifact. In a later analysis, a clonal expansion index was calculated for each public chain from normalized within-repertoire ranks of inferred template counts. In a later analysis, generation probabilities were computed using a VDJ recombination model fitted to out-of-frame rearrangements, and the results were checked against IGoR. In a later analysis, TCR-TCR, TCR-HLA and TCR-CMV co-occurrence was scored with hypergeometric tests, and a repertoire-size bias correction was applied to TCR pairs. False discovery rates were estimated in a later analysis by permuting HLA or CMV assignments 20 times. In a later analysis, co-occurring TCRs were grouped using DBSCAN, with TCRdist sequence similarity added in when clustering inside HLA-allele-positive subsets. Repertoires with fewer than 30,000 or more than 120,000 public chains, plus five repertoires with anomalous nucleotide sharing, were excluded from co-occurrence clustering. Here the immuneACCESS table is served through TCRdb, limited to in-frame sequences with V and J called. Missing clones are a known gap in these copies; in checked studies unresolved V genes cover under half, and the rest lacks a known reason. That table is the source of V, J and clone size, and D and trimming were worked out from the DNA. This sample has about 150,000 clones in its table, and roughly 79% of those were observed once. About 1.8% of the sample is taken by the ten largest.

The paper's findings and limits, for the study overall: In a later analysis, 15,000 to 20,000 TCR beta sequences were associated with specific HLA alleles at a false discovery rate of 0.05. Some IMGT-functional V segments, including TRBV6-2 and TRBV6-3, could not be distinguished by the 87-base-pair reads and were therefore excluded. In a later analysis, several top co-occurrence clusters were reported to appear linked to parvovirus B19, influenza, CMV and Epstein-Barr virus. Roughly uniform sequencing depth across donors was assumed in presence/absence analyses, although this assumption may not hold. A later genetic analysis associated a missense DCLRE1C variant with V-gene and J-gene trimming of TCR beta chains, and an independent cohort replicated the association. Because HLA typing was unavailable for some donors at each locus, only the typed subset was used in association tests. Most CMV-associated TCR beta chains appeared to be HLA-restricted in a later analysis, and the HLA associations seemed to be driven largely by CMV exposure. A further reported finding was that TCR beta sequences accurately predicted the HLA-A and HLA-B alleles for most subjects in the first cohort. The cohort was sequenced for TCR beta chains only, and without alpha or paired-chain data the features that could be detected were limited. According to the authors, the approach could potentially be generalized to other disease states and immunological phenotypes. A later analysis found that TCR association rates varied across HLA loci, with DRB1 alleles showing the most associated TCRs and HLA-C alleles the fewest. In both the original and validation cohorts, the classifier was reported to diagnose cytomegalovirus status with high specificity and sensitivity. A later analysis found that HLA-associated TCR beta chains were more clonally expanded and had lower generation probabilities than equally common non-associated chains. Linkage disequilibrium might explain the correlated functional status among segregating V segments, but an unknown experimental factor could not be excluded. Because counts were too low, seventeen rarely observed V segments, including chromosome 9 orphons, were left out of the earlier analysis of a few hundred of the donors. In an earlier analysis of roughly 500 of the donors, most TCR beta V segments appeared in productive rearrangements about 90% or about 30% of the time, broadly matching IMGT annotations. A later genetic analysis reported fewer N-insertions in productive TCRs among donors in an Asian-associated ancestry cluster than the 666-donor mean. The only immune exposure information available for the cohort was CMV serostatus. Most TCR sequences were observed very rarely across donors, whereas some public TCRs were present in many individuals. The study listed 164 TCR beta chains as associated with cytomegalovirus. When HLA alleles, especially DR and DQ, strongly co-occurred, TCR associations were difficult to assign to individual alleles. A group of highly shared sequence variants was considered likely to be a technical artifact of the sequencing pipeline. In vitro tests confirmed that a few of the cytomegalovirus-associated TCR beta chains recognize cytomegalovirus antigens.

Comment on this clone: This receptor's antigen is unknown. No per-base quality is available; no much larger clone lies one base away.

The cohort was made up of about 670 healthy bone marrow donors. At the time of sampling, every cohort member was nominally healthy, though immune exposures that went unrecorded were likely present. The donor was CMV seronegative and belonged to the group of over 350 seronegative cohort members. A peripheral blood sample was provided by each donor, and peripheral blood mononuclear cells were used for TCR beta sequencing. Genomic DNA extraction from the blood cell samples was performed with the Qiagen DNeasy Blood Extraction Kit. From cysteine to phenylalanine, the CDR3 is 16 amino acids long. Only CDR3 DNA remains: 48 bases, in frame from the first base. V is shortened by 7 bases, J by 3 bases, and the region joining them spans 21 bases. CDR1 and CDR2 (LNHDA, SQIVND) derive from the germline V gene (reference sequence).

The source material was PBMCs. Recombination joined TRBV19 with TRBJ1-2; perhaps TRBD1 is the D gene, with 6 bases matching. The TCR originated in a woman in her twenties or thirties in good health and CMV-seronegative. The CDR3 protein sequence reads: CASNGQGGPHDYGYTF. The DNA is TGTGCCAGTAATGGCCAAGGGGGACCCCACGACTATGGCTACACCTTC.